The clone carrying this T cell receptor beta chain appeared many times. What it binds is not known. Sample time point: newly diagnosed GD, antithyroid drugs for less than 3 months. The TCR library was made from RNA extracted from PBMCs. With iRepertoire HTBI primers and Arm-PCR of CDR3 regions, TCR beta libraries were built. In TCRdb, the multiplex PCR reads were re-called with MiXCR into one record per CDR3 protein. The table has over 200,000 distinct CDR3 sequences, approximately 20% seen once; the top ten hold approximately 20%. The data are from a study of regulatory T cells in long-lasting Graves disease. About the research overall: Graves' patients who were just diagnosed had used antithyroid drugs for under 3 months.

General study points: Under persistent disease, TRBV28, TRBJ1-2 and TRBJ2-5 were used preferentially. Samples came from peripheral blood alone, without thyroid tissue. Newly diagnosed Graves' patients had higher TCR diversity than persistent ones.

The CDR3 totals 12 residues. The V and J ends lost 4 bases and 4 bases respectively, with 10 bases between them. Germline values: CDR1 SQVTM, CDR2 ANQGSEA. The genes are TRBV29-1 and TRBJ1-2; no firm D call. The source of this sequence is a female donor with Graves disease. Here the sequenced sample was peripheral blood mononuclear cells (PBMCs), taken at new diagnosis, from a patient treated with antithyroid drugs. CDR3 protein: CSVVGDPYGYTF. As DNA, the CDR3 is TGCAGCGTTGTAGGTGACCCCTATGGCTACACCTTC. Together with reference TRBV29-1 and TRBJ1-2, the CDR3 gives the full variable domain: SAVISQKPSRDICQRGTSLTIQCQVDSQVTMMFWYRQQPGQSLTLIATANQGSEATYESGFVIDKFPISRPNLTFSTLTVSNMSPEDSSIYLCSVVGDPYGYTFGSGTRLTVV.